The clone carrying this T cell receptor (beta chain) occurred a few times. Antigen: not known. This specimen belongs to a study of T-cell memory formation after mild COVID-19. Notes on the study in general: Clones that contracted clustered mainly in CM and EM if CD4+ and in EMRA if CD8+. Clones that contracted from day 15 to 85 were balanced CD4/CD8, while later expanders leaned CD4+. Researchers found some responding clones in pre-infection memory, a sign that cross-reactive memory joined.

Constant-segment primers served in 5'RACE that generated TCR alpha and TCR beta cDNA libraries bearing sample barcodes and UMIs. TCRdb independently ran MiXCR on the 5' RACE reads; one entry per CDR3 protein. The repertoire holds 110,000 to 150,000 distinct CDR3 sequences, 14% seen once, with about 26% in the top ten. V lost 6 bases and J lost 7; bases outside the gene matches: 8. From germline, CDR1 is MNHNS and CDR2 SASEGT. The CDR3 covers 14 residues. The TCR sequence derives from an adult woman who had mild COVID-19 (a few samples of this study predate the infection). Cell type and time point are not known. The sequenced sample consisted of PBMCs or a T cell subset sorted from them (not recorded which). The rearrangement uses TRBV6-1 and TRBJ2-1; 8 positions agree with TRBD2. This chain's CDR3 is CASSHQAGANEQFF. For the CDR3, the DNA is TGTGCCAGCAGCCACCAAGCGGGAGCGAATGAGCAGTTCTTC.